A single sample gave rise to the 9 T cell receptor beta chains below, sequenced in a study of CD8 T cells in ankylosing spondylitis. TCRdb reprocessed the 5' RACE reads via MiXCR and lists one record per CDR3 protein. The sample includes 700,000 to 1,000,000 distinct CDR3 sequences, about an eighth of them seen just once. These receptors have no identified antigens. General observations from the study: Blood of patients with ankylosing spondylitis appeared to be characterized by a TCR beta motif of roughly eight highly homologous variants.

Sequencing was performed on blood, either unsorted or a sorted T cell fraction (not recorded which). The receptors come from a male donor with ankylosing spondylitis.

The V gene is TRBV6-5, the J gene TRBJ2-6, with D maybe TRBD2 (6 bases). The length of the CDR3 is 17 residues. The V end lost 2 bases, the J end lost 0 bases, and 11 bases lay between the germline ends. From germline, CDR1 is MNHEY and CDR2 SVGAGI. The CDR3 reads CASSYAGPTSGANVLTF. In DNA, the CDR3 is TGTGCCAGCAGTTACGCGGGGCCGACCTCTGGGGCCAACGTCCTGACTTTC.

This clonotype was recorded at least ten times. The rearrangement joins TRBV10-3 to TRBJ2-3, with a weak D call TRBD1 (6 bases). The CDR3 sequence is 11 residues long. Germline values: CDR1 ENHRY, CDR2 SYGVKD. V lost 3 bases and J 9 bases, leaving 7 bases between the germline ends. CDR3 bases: TGTGCCATCAGTGAAGGGGGAACGCAGTATTTT. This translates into CAISEGGTQYF.

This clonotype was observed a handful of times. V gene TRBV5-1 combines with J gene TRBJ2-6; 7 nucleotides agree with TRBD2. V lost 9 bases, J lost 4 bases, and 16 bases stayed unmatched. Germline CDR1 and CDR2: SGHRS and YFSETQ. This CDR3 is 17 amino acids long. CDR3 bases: TGCGCCACCAGAAGAAGTGGGAGCGGGGTCGGGGCCAACGTCCTGACTTTC. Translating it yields CATRRSGSGVGANVLTF.

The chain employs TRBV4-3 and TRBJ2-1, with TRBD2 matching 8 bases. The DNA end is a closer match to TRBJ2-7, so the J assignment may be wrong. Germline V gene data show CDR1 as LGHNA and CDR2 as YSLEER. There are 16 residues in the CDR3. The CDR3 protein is CASSQESAGGSNEQYF. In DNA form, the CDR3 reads TGCGCCAGCAGCCAAGAGAGTGCGGGAGGATCGAATGAGCAGTACTTC.

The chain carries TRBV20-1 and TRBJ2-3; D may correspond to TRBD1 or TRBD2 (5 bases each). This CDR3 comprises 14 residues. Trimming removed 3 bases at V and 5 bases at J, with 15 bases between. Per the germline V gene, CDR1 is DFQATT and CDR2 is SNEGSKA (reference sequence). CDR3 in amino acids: CSARGLAWVDTQYF. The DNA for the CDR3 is TGCAGTGCTAGGGGGCTAGCTTGGGTAGATACGCAGTATTTT.

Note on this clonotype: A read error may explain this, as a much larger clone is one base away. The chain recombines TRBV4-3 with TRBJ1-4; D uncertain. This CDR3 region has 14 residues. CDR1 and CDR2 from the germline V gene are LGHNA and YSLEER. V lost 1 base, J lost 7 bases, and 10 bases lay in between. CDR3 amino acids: CASSQAAGGEKLFF. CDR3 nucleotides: TGCGCCAGCAGCCAAGCAGCGGGCGGTGAAAAACTGTTTTTT.

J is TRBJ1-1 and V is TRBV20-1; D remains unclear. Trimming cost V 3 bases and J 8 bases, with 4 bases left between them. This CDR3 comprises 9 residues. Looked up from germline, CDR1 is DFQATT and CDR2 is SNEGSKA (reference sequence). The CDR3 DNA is TGCAGTGCTAGCTTAGAAGCTTTCTTT. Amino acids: CSASLEAFF.

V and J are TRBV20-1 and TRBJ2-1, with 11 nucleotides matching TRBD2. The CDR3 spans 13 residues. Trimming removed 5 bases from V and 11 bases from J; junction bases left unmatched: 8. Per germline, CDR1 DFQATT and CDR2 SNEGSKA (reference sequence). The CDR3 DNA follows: TGCAGTGCTCAAGATTCTAGCGGGGGGCAGCAGTTCTTC. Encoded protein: CSAQDSSGGQQFF.

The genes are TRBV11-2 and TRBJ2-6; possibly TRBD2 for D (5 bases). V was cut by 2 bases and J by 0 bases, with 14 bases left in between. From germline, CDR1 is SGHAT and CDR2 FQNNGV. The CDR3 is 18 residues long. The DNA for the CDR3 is TGTGCCAGCAGCTTAAGGGAGACGGTCGTCTCTGGGGCCAACGTCCTGACTTTC. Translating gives CASSLRETVVSGANVLTF.